This T cell receptor (beta chain) was observed in a study of Ad26.COV2.S vaccination and SARS-CoV-2 variants. Looking at the study overall: The donor belonged to the COV1001 Ad26.COV2.S trial arm. Ad26.COV2.S, an intramuscular injection, was given once or twice 56 days apart.

CDR1 and CDR2 (germline): SGHDN, FVKESK. CDR3 length equals 15 residues. V dropped 4 bases and J dropped 4 bases, with 16 bases sitting between them. About this clone itself: The antigen is undetermined.

Study-level findings and limits: Ad26.COV2.S recipients had broader spike-specific TCRs (P = 0.0014).

The treatment denotes: some 20 received Ad26.COV2.S at low or high dose, single or two shots; roughly 5 received placebo; per-sample allocation not given. Day 63 after the first vaccine or placebo injection was the time point for sampling. An adult of 18-55 years in Boston served as donor. Using immunoSEQ multiplex PCR, the repertoire was profiled, and TCRdb retains in-frame clones only, with some absent. The profile shows roughly 320,000 clones, approximately 86% of them singletons. This chain joins TRBV14 and TRBJ2-5, with a weak D call TRBD2 (6 bases). The TCR sequence derives from a person between 18 and 65 years old who received the Ad26.COV2.S COVID-19 vaccine or a placebo. Sequences were derived from peripheral blood, sampled in a trial of Ad26.COV2.S vaccine versus placebo. The CDR3 coding sequence is TGTGCCAGCAGCCCCACTCTGGGAGGAGTAGAGACCCAGTACTTC. Amino acids: CASSPTLGGVETQYF.